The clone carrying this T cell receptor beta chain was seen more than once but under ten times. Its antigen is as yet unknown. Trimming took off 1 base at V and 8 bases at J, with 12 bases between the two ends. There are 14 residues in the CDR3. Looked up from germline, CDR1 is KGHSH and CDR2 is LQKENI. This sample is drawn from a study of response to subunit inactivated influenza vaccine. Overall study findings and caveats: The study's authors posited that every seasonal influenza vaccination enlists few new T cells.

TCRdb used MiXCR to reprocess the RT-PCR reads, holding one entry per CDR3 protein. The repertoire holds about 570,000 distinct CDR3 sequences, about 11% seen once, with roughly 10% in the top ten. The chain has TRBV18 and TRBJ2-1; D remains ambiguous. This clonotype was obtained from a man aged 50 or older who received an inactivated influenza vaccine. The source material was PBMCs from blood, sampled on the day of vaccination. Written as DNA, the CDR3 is TGTGCCAGCTCACCACTATCGCTCTCCCATGAGCAGTTCTTC. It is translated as CASSPLSLSHEQFF.